This TCR beta chain was sequenced for a study of T cells in Graves' hyperthyroidism and ophthalmopathy (dated by TCRdb to between 2018 and 2020). Background on the whole study: Peripheral blood samples were taken at the time of initial diagnosis, prior to any treatment. To identify distinguishing TCR V-J signatures, a discovery cohort of some 100 patients was used, comprising 43 with Graves' ophthalmopathy and 57 with stable Graves' hyperthyroidism. Whether ophthalmopathy could be predicted prospectively was tested in an independent validation cohort made up of fewer than 20 hyperthyroidism patients plus 17 patients who later progressed to ophthalmopathy. The roughly 94 discovery patients were randomly divided into training and test sets at a 7:3 ratio. In addition, the study compared T-cell repertoires in thyroid tissue and in blood from roughly 6 Graves' hyperthyroidism patients. After blood sampling, hyperthyroidism patients were treated with methimazole at a starting dose of 30 mg daily, and ophthalmopathy patients were treated with high-dose intravenous methylprednisolone. TCR Vbeta CDR3 sequencing of around 130 peripheral blood samples (around 45 ophthalmopathy, approximately 80 hyperthyroidism and around 17 progressor patients) is reported in the paper. General findings and caveats noted by the study authors: No statistical method was used to set the sample size in advance, and investigators knew the group allocation. A model built on a 13 V-J signature distinguished ophthalmopathy from stable hyperthyroidism, reaching roughly 88% sensitivity and approximately 83% specificity in cross-validation and 80%/75% in testing. During validation, the model predicted progression to ophthalmopathy a median of about 6.5 months ahead of onset, with around 71% sensitivity and less than 85% specificity. Blood samples also contained most of the expanded thyroid clonotypes (frequency above 0.001), which suggests that blood repertoires may reflect thyroid immune responses.

Sequences SGHAT (CDR1) and FQNNGV (CDR2) are obtained from the germline V gene. From the cysteine up to the phenylalanine, the CDR3 has a length of 16 residues. Only the CDR3 portion is preserved as DNA: 48 bases, with reading frame beginning at the first base. Trimming takes 0 bases from V and 2 bases from J, and the germline ends sit 13 bases apart. On this clonotype: Its antigen is unknown. No base qualities exist here, and no much larger clone lies one base off it.

The TCR beta CDR3 regions were amplified from the RNA transcripts. The TCR CDR3 was subjected to a first round of RT-PCR using the HTBI primer set and the Qiagen OneStep RT-PCR kit. The libraries were constructed in a second round of multiplex PCR and then size-selected and purified. Libraries were sequenced paired-end with 100 bp reads on an Illumina HiSeq2000. On the study's bioinformatics: Raw data were processed with SOAPnuke, discarding reads with adapters, uncalled bases, mean Phred below 15, or no exact constant-primer or identifier match. High-quality paired reads were merged using COPE v1.2.5, and each unique nucleotide sequence was defined as a clonotype. Clonotypes were aligned to IMGT TRBV, TRBD and TRBJ reference segments using MiTCR v1.1. The analysis was restricted to V-J combinations with a frequency above 0.0001, which together covered roughly 99% of the repertoires. A TCS score was defined as the ratio of F50 (clonal expansion) to E x V (chaos), with BLOSUM62-based TCRdist applied between CDR3 peptides within each V-J. Welch's t-statistics and random forest reduced fewer than 600 V-J features to some 14, which were used in a naive Bayes classifier (R e1071). TCRdb applied fastp at Q25 and MiXCR to the public reads, then kept only in-frame beta chains. Merged by CDR3 protein, the rows form single entries marked with the most common genes and DNA. In this record, the V and J calls reflect TCRdb's handling and not the investigators' own analysis. Recorded for this sample are under 350,000 distinct CDR3 sequences; 20% to 25% of them occurred a single time. The leading ten clones occupy around 50% of the sample.

Stable Graves' hyperthyroidism was defined as no progression to ophthalmopathy during 18 months of follow-up. The hyperthyroidism patients were between 18 and 65 years old and newly diagnosed, with a disease duration of less than 2 months. Exclusion was applied to patients with uncontrolled infections, other autoimmune diseases, pregnancy or lactation. Diagnoses were established on the basis of clinical symptoms, serum thyroxine and TRAb, thyroid ultrasound, and orbital computed tomography. PBMCs were isolated from more than 8 ml of fresh peripheral blood by Ficoll-Paque density gradient centrifugation. Total RNA was extracted with Trizol reagent, and quality was checked on an Agilent 2100 Bioanalyzer.

This receptor chain uses TRBV11-2 and TRBJ2-5, with the D gene too uncertain to name. Sequences were obtained from blood. This sequence originates from a woman between 50 and 59 years old with Graves' hyperthyroidism. The CDR3 protein: CASSLDWWGPQETQYF. The DNA is as follows: TGTGCCAGCAGCTTAGATTGGTGGGGTCCACAAGAGACCCAGTACTTC.